This T cell receptor beta chain was documented in a study of T cells after yellow fever vaccination. This clonotype was found a few times. The CDR3 extends over 13 amino acids. V was trimmed by 7 bases and J by 8 bases, leaving 15 bases between them. TCRdb fed the 5' RACE reads into MiXCR, producing one record per CDR3 protein. The sample yields a few hundred thousand distinct CDR3 sequences, 6.8% seen once. This TCR was recovered from a man younger than 30 who received the YFV17D yellow fever vaccine. J is TRBJ2-1 and V is TRBV12-3 or TRBV12-4; D remains ambiguous. The specimen comprised PBMCs, sampled 45 days after the first yellow fever vaccination. The DNA for the CDR3 is TGTGCCAGCAACCTTGCCGGCCCCGATGAGCAGTTCTTC. Its protein is CASNLAGPDEQFF.